These T cell receptor beta chains were read from a single sample in a study of cytomegalovirus exposure and HLA in healthy donors. Profiled with immunoSEQ multiplex PCR; TCRdb holds only in-frame clones, not every one. The repertoire holds 200,000 to 250,000 clones, with around four fifths as singletons. Sequencing used PBMCs. These receptors all come from a boy aged 2-9 years in good health and CMV-seronegative. The CDR3 runs from the conserved cysteine through the conserved F or W. D genes are given only for firm matches. Some rows mark clone size as missing; the rest say once, few, many or name a class of expanded clone.

v_call: TRBV30; j_call: TRBJ1-2; clone_size: few; d_call: TRBD1; cdr3_nt: TGTGCCTGGAGTGAGACAGGGGGAGCGGAAGATGGCTACACCTTC; cdr3_aa: CAWSETGGAEDGYTF
v_call: TRBV19; j_call: TRBJ2-7; clone_size: NA; d_call: NA; cdr3_nt: TGTGCCAGTAGTATGGGGCCCTACGAGCAGTACTTC; cdr3_aa: CASSMGPYEQYF
v_call: TRBV27; j_call: TRBJ1-1; clone_size: once; d_call: TRBD1; cdr3_nt: TGTGCCAGCAGTTTAAGTGGGACAGCTGGGGGAGCTTTCTTT; cdr3_aa: CASSLSGTAGGAFF
v_call: TRBV21-1; j_call: TRBJ1-2; clone_size: NA; d_call: NA; cdr3_nt: TGTGCCAGCAGCATTCCTGAAGCTAGAACAGGACGCTATGGCTACACCTTC; cdr3_aa: CASSIPEARTGRYGYTF
v_call: TRBV6-5; j_call: TRBJ2-7; clone_size: few; d_call: TRBD1; cdr3_nt: TGTGCCAGCAGGCGCGGACAGGGGGGCTACGAGCAGTACTTC; cdr3_aa: CASRRGQGGYEQYF
v_call: TRBV10-3; j_call: TRBJ1-1; clone_size: NA; d_call: TRBD1; cdr3_nt: TGTGCCATCAGGCAAGGACAGGGAAGCACTGAAGCTTTCTTT; cdr3_aa: CAIRQGQGSTEAFF
v_call: TRBV2; j_call: TRBJ2-3; clone_size: NA; d_call: TRBD2; cdr3_nt: TGTGCCAGCAGCGGGGGGGCCATTTTCACAGATACGCAGTATTTT; cdr3_aa: CASSGGAIFTDTQYF
v_call: TRBV7-3; j_call: TRBJ2-7; clone_size: NA; d_call: TRBD2; cdr3_nt: TGTGCCAGCGCCCGGGAGGAGGGCCTGGAATACGAGCAGTACTTC; cdr3_aa: CASAREEGLEYEQYF
v_call: TRBV6-1; j_call: TRBJ2-1; clone_size: NA; d_call: NA; cdr3_nt: TGTGCCAGCAGTGAAGCGCTTACCCGGTACAATGAGCAGTTCTTC; cdr3_aa: CASSEALTRYNEQFF
v_call: TRBV19; j_call: TRBJ1-5; clone_size: NA; d_call: TRBD1; cdr3_nt: TGTGCCAGCCGCCTAGGGGGCGCGGGCAATCAGCCCCAGCATTTT; cdr3_aa: CASRLGGAGNQPQHF
v_call: TRBV6-5; j_call: TRBJ1-1; clone_size: few; d_call: TRBD1; cdr3_nt: TGTGCCAGCAGTTCCCTGACAGGGGGGACTGAAGCTTTCTTT; cdr3_aa: CASSSLTGGTEAFF
v_call: TRBV7-2; j_call: TRBJ1-3; clone_size: NA; d_call: TRBD1; cdr3_nt: TGTGCCAGCAGCTTATATGGGGACAGGGTTGGAAACACCATATATTTT; cdr3_aa: CASSLYGDRVGNTIYF
v_call: TRBV19; j_call: TRBJ1-2; clone_size: NA; d_call: NA; cdr3_nt: TGTGCCAGTACCACCTCTCCGTGGCAGCTAGCTAACTATGGCTACACCTTC; cdr3_aa: CASTTSPWQLANYGYTF
v_call: TRBV7-6; j_call: TRBJ2-7; clone_size: NA; d_call: TRBD2; cdr3_nt: TGTGCCAGCAGCTTCGGGACTAAGGACTACGAGCAGTACTTC; cdr3_aa: CASSFGTKDYEQYF
v_call: TRBV7-3; j_call: TRBJ1-1; clone_size: NA; d_call: TRBD1; cdr3_nt: TGTGCCAGCAGCATGCAGGGGGGAGGAACGAGCACTGAAGCTTTCTTT; cdr3_aa: CASSMQGGGTSTEAFF
v_call: TRBV6-5; j_call: TRBJ1-1; clone_size: few; d_call: TRBD1; cdr3_nt: TGTGCCAGCAGTTACGCGAACAGGGGGAGTGAAGCTTTCTTT; cdr3_aa: CASSYANRGSEAFF
v_call: TRBV4-2; j_call: TRBJ2-1; clone_size: NA; d_call: NA; cdr3_nt: TGTGCCAGCAGCCAAGATAGAAGGGGCCTGGGAAAGTTCTTC; cdr3_aa: CASSQDRRGLGKFF
v_call: TRBV7-2; j_call: TRBJ2-5; clone_size: NA; d_call: TRBD1; cdr3_nt: TGTGCCAGCAGCTACCCCGGGACAGTTTACTTC; cdr3_aa: CASSYPGTVYF
v_call: TRBV25-1; j_call: TRBJ2-1; clone_size: few; d_call: NA; cdr3_nt: TGTGCCAGCAGTCCCATCGGTTACTTTAATGAGCAGTTCTTC; cdr3_aa: CASSPIGYFNEQFF
v_call: TRBV30; j_call: TRBJ1-1; clone_size: NA; d_call: NA; cdr3_nt: TGTGCCTGGAGTGTAGTCGAGGGATTGAACACTGAAGCTTTCTTT; cdr3_aa: CAWSVVEGLNTEAFF
v_call: TRBV5-1; j_call: TRBJ1-1; clone_size: few; d_call: NA; cdr3_nt: TGCGCCAGCAGCCTCCTCGGGCGGGGTATCACTGAAGCTTTCTTT; cdr3_aa: CASSLLGRGITEAFF
v_call: TRBV6-1; j_call: TRBJ1-2; clone_size: NA; d_call: NA; cdr3_nt: TGTGCCAGCGCTCCCCGGAGGGGTGACTATGGCTACACCTTC; cdr3_aa: CASAPRRGDYGYTF
v_call: TRBV30; j_call: TRBJ1-2; clone_size: NA; d_call: TRBD1; cdr3_nt: TGTGCCTGGAGAAACAGGGGATCGGATGGCTACACCTTC; cdr3_aa: CAWRNRGSDGYTF